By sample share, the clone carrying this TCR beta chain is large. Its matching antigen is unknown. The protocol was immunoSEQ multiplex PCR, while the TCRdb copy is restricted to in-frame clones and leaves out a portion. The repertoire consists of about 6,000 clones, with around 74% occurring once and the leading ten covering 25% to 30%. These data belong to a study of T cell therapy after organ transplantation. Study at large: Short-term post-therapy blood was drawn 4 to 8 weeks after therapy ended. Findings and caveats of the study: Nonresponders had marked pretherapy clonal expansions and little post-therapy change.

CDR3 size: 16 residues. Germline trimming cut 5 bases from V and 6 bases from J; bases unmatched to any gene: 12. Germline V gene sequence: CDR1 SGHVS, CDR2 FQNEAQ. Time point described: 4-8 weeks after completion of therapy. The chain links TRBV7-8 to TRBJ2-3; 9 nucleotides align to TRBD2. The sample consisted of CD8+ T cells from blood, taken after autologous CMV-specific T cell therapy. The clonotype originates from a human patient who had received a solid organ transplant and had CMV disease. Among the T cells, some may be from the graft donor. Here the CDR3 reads CASSTILAGIADTQYF. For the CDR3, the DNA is TGTGCCAGCAGCACCATACTAGCGGGTATAGCGGATACGCAGTATTTT.